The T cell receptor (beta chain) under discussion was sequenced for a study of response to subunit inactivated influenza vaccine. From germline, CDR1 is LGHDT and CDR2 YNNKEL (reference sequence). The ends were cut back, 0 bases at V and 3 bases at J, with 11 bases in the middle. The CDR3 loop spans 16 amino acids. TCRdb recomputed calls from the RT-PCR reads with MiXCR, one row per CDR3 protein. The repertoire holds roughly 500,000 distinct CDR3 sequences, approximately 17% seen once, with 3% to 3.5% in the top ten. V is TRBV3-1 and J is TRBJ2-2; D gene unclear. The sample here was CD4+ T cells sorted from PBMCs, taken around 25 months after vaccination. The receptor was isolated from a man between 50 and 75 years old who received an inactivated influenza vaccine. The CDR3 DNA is TGTGCCAGCAGCCAAGATCGCCCGTTATACACCGGGGAGCTGTTTTTT. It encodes CASSQDRPLYTGELFF.